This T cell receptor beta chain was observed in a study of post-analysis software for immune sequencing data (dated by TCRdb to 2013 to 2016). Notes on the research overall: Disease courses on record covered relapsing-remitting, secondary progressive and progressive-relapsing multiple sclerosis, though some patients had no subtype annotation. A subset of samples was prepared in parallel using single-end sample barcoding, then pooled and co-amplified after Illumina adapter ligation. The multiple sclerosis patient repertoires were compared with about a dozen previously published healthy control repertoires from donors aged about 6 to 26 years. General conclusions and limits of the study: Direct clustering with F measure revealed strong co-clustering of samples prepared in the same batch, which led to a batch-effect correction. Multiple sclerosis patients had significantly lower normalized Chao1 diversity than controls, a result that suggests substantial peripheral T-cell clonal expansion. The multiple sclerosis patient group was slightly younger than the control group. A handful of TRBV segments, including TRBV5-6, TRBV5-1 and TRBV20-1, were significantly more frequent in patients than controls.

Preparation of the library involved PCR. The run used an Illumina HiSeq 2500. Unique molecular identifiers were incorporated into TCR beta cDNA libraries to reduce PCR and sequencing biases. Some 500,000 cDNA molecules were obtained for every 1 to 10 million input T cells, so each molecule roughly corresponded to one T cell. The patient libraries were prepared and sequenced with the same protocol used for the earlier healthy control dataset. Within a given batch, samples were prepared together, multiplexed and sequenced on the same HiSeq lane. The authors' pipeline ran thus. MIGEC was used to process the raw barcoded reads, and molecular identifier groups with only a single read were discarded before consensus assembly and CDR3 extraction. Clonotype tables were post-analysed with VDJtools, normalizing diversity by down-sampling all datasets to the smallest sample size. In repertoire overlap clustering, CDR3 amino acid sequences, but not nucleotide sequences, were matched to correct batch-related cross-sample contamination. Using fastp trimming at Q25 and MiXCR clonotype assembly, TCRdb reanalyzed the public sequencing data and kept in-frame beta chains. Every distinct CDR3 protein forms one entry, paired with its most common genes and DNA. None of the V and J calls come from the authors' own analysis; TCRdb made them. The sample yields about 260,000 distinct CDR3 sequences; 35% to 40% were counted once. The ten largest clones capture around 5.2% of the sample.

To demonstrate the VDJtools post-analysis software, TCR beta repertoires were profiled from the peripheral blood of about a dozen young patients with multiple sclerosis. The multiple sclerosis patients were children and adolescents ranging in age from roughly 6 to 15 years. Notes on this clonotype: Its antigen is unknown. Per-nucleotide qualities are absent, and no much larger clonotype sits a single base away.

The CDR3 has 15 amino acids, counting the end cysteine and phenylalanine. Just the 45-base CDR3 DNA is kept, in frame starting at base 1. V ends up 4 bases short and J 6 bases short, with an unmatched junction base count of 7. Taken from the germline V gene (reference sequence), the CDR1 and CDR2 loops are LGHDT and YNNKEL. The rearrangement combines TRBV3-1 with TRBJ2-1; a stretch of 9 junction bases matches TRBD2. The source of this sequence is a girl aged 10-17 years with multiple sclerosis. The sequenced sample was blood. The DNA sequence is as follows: TGTGCCAGCAGCCCCCTGGGCGGGAGGGCCAATGAGCAGTTCTTC. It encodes CASSPLGGRANEQFF.